What follows is one TCR beta chain and its context. This specimen belongs to a study of blood T cell repertoires in COVID-19. Trimming took off 0 bases at V and 2 bases at J, with 8 bases between the two ends. Germline loops: CDR1 MNHEY, CDR2 SVGAGI. The CDR3 loop spans 15 amino acids. Profiled with immunoSEQ multiplex PCR; TCRdb holds only in-frame clones, not every one. The profile covers over 65,000 clones, with over 75% appearing a single time and roughly 0.78% taken by the ten largest. The sequence derives from an elderly woman with acute or convalescent COVID-19. This chain connects TRBV6-5 to TRBJ1-3, with a tentative D call TRBD1 (5 bases). Sequencing input: peripheral blood. CDR3 sequence reads: CASSYSGGAGNTIYF. DNA of the CDR3: TGTGCCAGCAGTTACTCTGGGGGGGCTGGAAACACCATATATTTT.